These T cell receptor beta chains were read from a single sample in a study of blood T cell repertoires in COVID-19. Sequencing was performed with immunoSEQ multiplex PCR; in TCRdb, only in-frame clones are kept and a portion is missing. The sample lists roughly 190,000 clones, about 80% occurring once. The sample taken for sequencing was PBMCs or T cells enriched from blood (not recorded which). These receptor sequences come from a woman in her sixties with acute COVID-19. The CDR3 runs from the conserved cysteine through the conserved F or W. Fields, in order: CDR3 protein, CDR3 DNA, V gene, clone size, J gene, D gene. The D gene is left open where the match is weak. Clone size appears in some rows only: once, few, many, or a class for an expanded clone.

CDR3aa: CASSQGGTSGYNEQFF
CDR3nt: TGCGCCAGCAGCCAAGGCGGAACTAGCGGGTACAATGAGCAGTTCTTC
v_gene: TRBV4-3
abundance: .
j_gene: TRBJ2-1
d_gene: TRBD2

CDR3aa: CALGATSNNEQFF
CDR3nt: TGTGCCCTCGGGGCGACTAGCAATAATGAGCAGTTCTTC
v_gene: TRBV7-2
abundance: .
j_gene: TRBJ2-1
d_gene: TRBD2

CDR3aa: CASSLGGNTEAFF
CDR3nt: TGTGCCAGCAGCCTGGGGGGTAACACTGAAGCTTTCTTT
v_gene: TRBV3-1/TRBV3-2
abundance: once
j_gene: TRBJ1-1
d_gene: .

CDR3aa: CASSLGVRDRINQPQHF
CDR3nt: TGCGCCAGCAGCCTAGGAGTCCGGGACAGAATTAATCAGCCCCAGCATTTT
v_gene: TRBV4-3
abundance: .
j_gene: TRBJ1-5
d_gene: TRBD1

CDR3aa: CASSLGRGQGALETQYF
CDR3nt: TGTGCCAGCAGCCTCGGCAGGGGACAGGGGGCACTGGAGACCCAGTACTTC
v_gene: TRBV3-1/TRBV3-2
abundance: once
j_gene: TRBJ2-5
d_gene: TRBD1

CDR3aa: CASSFRRTGQTEAFF
CDR3nt: TGTGCCAGCAGCTTCCGTAGGACAGGGCAAACTGAAGCTTTCTTT
v_gene: TRBV13
abundance: .
j_gene: TRBJ1-1
d_gene: TRBD1

CDR3aa: CASSSTPRDFFYNEQFF
CDR3nt: TGTGCCAGCAGCTCAACCCCCCGGGACTTCTTCTACAATGAGCAGTTCTTC
v_gene: TRBV11-2
abundance: .
j_gene: TRBJ2-1
d_gene: .

CDR3aa: CASSYTTRRVQETQYF
CDR3nt: TGCGCCAGCAGCTACACGACTAGACGGGTACAAGAGACCCAGTACTTC
v_gene: TRBV5-1
abundance: .
j_gene: TRBJ2-5
d_gene: .

CDR3aa: CASSLYSSNTEAFF
CDR3nt: TGCGCCAGCAGCTTATACAGCTCGAACACTGAAGCTTTCTTT
v_gene: TRBV5-1
abundance: once
j_gene: TRBJ1-1
d_gene: .

CDR3aa: CASILAGSTEAFF
CDR3nt: TGTGCCAGCATCTTGGCAGGGTCCACTGAAGCTTTCTTT
v_gene: TRBV28
abundance: once
j_gene: TRBJ1-1
d_gene: .

CDR3aa: CASSQDRGQAAYTF
CDR3nt: TGCGCCAGCAGCCAAGATCGGGGACAGGCCGCCTACACCTTC
v_gene: TRBV4-3
abundance: few
j_gene: TRBJ1-2
d_gene: TRBD1

CDR3aa: CATRSGTGLTVNTEAFF
CDR3nt: TGTGCCACCAGGTCCGGGACAGGGTTGACGGTGAACACTGAAGCTTTCTTT
v_gene: TRBV24-1
abundance: .
j_gene: TRBJ1-1
d_gene: TRBD1

CDR3aa: CASLLGDSGANVLTF
CDR3nt: TGTGCCAGTCTCCTAGGAGATTCTGGGGCCAACGTCCTGACTTTC
v_gene: TRBV7-2
abundance: few
j_gene: TRBJ2-6
d_gene: .

CDR3aa: CASSLFQGAGMNTEAFF
CDR3nt: TGCGCCAGCAGCTTGTTTCAGGGGGCGGGAATGAACACTGAAGCTTTCTTT
v_gene: TRBV5-1
abundance: .
j_gene: TRBJ1-1
d_gene: TRBD1

CDR3aa: CATSGTGRGDTEAFF
CDR3nt: TGTGCCACCAGTGGGACAGGGAGGGGGGACACTGAAGCTTTCTTT
v_gene: TRBV24-1
abundance: .
j_gene: TRBJ1-1
d_gene: TRBD1

CDR3aa: CASRRDSLKYF
CDR3nt: TGTGCCAGCAGGCGGGACTCCTTGAAGTATTTT
v_gene: TRBV3-1/TRBV3-2
abundance: .
j_gene: TRBJ2-3
d_gene: .

CDR3aa: CASETGGLYGYTF
CDR3nt: TGTGCCAGCGAAACAGGGGGCCTCTACGGCTACACCTTC
v_gene: TRBV6-5
abundance: .
j_gene: TRBJ1-2
d_gene: TRBD1

CDR3aa: CASSHNRAPEKSVF
CDR3nt: TGCGCCAGCAGCCACAACAGGGCTCCGGAAAAATCTGTATTC
v_gene: TRBV4-3
abundance: .
j_gene: TRBJ1-2
d_gene: .

CDR3aa: CASSDWDRNTEAFF
CDR3nt: TGTGCCAGTAGCGACTGGGACAGGAACACTGAAGCTTTCTTT
v_gene: TRBV19
abundance: .
j_gene: TRBJ1-1
d_gene: TRBD1

CDR3aa: CASSALDRGYTEAFF
CDR3nt: TGTGCCAGCAGCGCCCTGGACAGGGGTTACACTGAAGCTTTCTTT
v_gene: TRBV9
abundance: .
j_gene: TRBJ1-1
d_gene: TRBD1

CDR3aa: CAGSRGQGTDTQYF
CDR3nt: TGTGCCGGCAGCAGGGGACAGGGCACAGATACGCAGTATTTT
v_gene: TRBV2
abundance: few
j_gene: TRBJ2-3
d_gene: TRBD1

CDR3aa: CASSGTGETNYGYTF
CDR3nt: TGTGCCAGTAGTGGGACAGGGGAGACTAACTATGGCTACACCTTC
v_gene: TRBV19
abundance: .
j_gene: TRBJ1-2
d_gene: TRBD1

CDR3aa: CATSDWGLAGGSNTGELFF
CDR3nt: TGTGCCACCAGTGATTGGGGACTAGCGGGGGGTTCGAACACCGGGGAGCTGTTTTTT
v_gene: TRBV24-1
abundance: .
j_gene: TRBJ2-2
d_gene: TRBD2

CDR3aa: CASSLVRDFGYTF
CDR3nt: TGCGCCAGCAGCTTGGTAAGGGACTTTGGCTACACCTTC
v_gene: TRBV5-1
abundance: few
j_gene: TRBJ1-2
d_gene: .

CDR3aa: CASSYSARGRTQPQHF
CDR3nt: TGTGCCAGCAGTTACTCGGCCAGGGGGCGAACTCAGCCCCAGCATTTT
v_gene: TRBV6-2/TRBV6-3
abundance: .
j_gene: TRBJ1-5
d_gene: TRBD1

CDR3aa: CASSQLVRTNTGELFF
CDR3nt: TGCGCCAGCAGCCAACTAGTTAGGACGAACACCGGGGAGCTGTTTTTT
v_gene: TRBV4-3
abundance: .
j_gene: TRBJ2-2
d_gene: .

CDR3aa: CASSVTDSTYGYTF
CDR3nt: TGTGCCAGCAGCGTAACCGACAGTACTTATGGCTACACCTTC
v_gene: TRBV9
abundance: .
j_gene: TRBJ1-2
d_gene: .

CDR3aa: CASSASVQPQHF
CDR3nt: TGTGCCAGCAGTGCTAGCGTCCAGCCCCAGCATTTT
v_gene: TRBV12-3/TRBV12-4
abundance: .
j_gene: TRBJ1-5
d_gene: .

CDR3aa: CASSQEQGRGYTF
CDR3nt: TGTGCCAGCAGCCAAGAACAGGGCCGAGGCTACACCTTC
v_gene: TRBV3-1/TRBV3-2
abundance: .
j_gene: TRBJ1-2
d_gene: .

CDR3aa: CASSPGQGRGPGELFF
CDR3nt: TGTGCCAGCAGCCCGGGACAGGGAAGAGGACCCGGGGAGCTGTTTTTT
v_gene: TRBV7-8
abundance: .
j_gene: TRBJ2-2
d_gene: TRBD1

CDR3aa: CASGDLRGGTEAFF
CDR3nt: TGTGCCAGCGGAGACCTGAGAGGGGGTACTGAAGCTTTCTTT
v_gene: TRBV7-9
abundance: .
j_gene: TRBJ1-1
d_gene: .

CDR3aa: CASSPSPVNYNSPLHF
CDR3nt: TGTGCCAGCTCACCGTCTCCTGTAAACTATAATTCACCCCTCCACTTT
v_gene: TRBV18
abundance: .
j_gene: TRBJ1-6
d_gene: .

CDR3aa: CASSPTDNEQFF
CDR3nt: TGTGCCAGCAGCCCGACAGACAATGAGCAGTTCTTC
v_gene: TRBV16
abundance: .
j_gene: TRBJ2-1
d_gene: .

CDR3aa: CASSPQPTQETQYF
CDR3nt: TGCGCCAGCAGCCCACAGCCGACACAAGAGACCCAGTACTTC
v_gene: TRBV5-1
abundance: few
j_gene: TRBJ2-5
d_gene: .

CDR3aa: CASSTITGGGGYTF
CDR3nt: TGTGCCAGCAGCACTATTACAGGGGGCGGGGGCTACACCTTC
v_gene: TRBV5-5
abundance: .
j_gene: TRBJ1-2
d_gene: TRBD1

CDR3aa: CASSPGAGASTSYEQYF
CDR3nt: TGTGCCAGCTCTCCAGGCGCGGGAGCGTCAACCTCCTACGAGCAGTACTTC
v_gene: TRBV3-1/TRBV3-2
abundance: .
j_gene: TRBJ2-7
d_gene: TRBD2

CDR3aa: CASSLLGQSLYTGELFF
CDR3nt: TGCGCCAGCAGCCTCCTTGGACAGTCCCTTTACACCGGGGAGCTGTTTTTT
v_gene: TRBV4-1
abundance: .
j_gene: TRBJ2-2
d_gene: .

CDR3aa: CSGARTGNYGYTF
CDR3nt: TGCAGCGGCGCTCGCACCGGGAACTATGGCTACACCTTC
v_gene: TRBV29-1
abundance: .
j_gene: TRBJ1-2
d_gene: .

CDR3aa: CAWSPEGVSEKLFF
CDR3nt: TGTGCCTGGAGTCCAGAGGGGGTCTCAGAAAAACTGTTTTTT
v_gene: TRBV30
abundance: .
j_gene: TRBJ1-4
d_gene: .

CDR3aa: CASSLKASPPYEQYF
CDR3nt: TGTGCCAGCAGTTTGAAGGCTAGTCCCCCCTACGAGCAGTACTTC
v_gene: TRBV27
abundance: .
j_gene: TRBJ2-7
d_gene: .

CDR3aa: CASSRTGQGAGGYTF
CDR3nt: TGTGCCAGCAGTCGCACGGGACAGGGGGCGGGCGGCTACACCTTC
v_gene: TRBV28
abundance: .
j_gene: TRBJ1-2
d_gene: TRBD1

CDR3aa: CASSQGTDYGYTF
CDR3nt: TGTGCCAGCAGCCAGGGGACAGACTATGGCTACACCTTC
v_gene: TRBV3-1/TRBV3-2
abundance: few
j_gene: TRBJ1-2
d_gene: TRBD1

CDR3aa: CASSKWTETNYGYTF
CDR3nt: TGTGCCAGCAGTAAATGGACAGAGACTAACTATGGCTACACCTTC
v_gene: TRBV2
abundance: many
j_gene: TRBJ1-2
d_gene: .

CDR3aa: CASRTGSGNTIYF
CDR3nt: TGTGCCAGTCGGACAGGCTCTGGAAACACCATATATTTT
v_gene: TRBV6-5
abundance: .
j_gene: TRBJ1-3
d_gene: TRBD1

CDR3aa: CATSGTSGRADEQFF
CDR3nt: TGTGCCACCAGTGGGACTAGCGGGAGGGCCGATGAGCAGTTCTTC
v_gene: TRBV24-1
abundance: .
j_gene: TRBJ2-1
d_gene: TRBD2

CDR3aa: CASSPEGGNEQYF
CDR3nt: TGTGCCAGCTCACCCGAGGGAGGCAACGAGCAGTACTTC
v_gene: TRBV18
abundance: .
j_gene: TRBJ2-7
d_gene: .

CDR3aa: CAWTLQNQETQYF
CDR3nt: TGTGCCTGGACGCTACAGAACCAAGAGACCCAGTACTTC
v_gene: TRBV30
abundance: .
j_gene: TRBJ2-5
d_gene: .

CDR3aa: CASSPTQGTGTEAFF
CDR3nt: TGTGCCAGCTCACCAACGCAGGGAACAGGGACTGAAGCTTTCTTT
v_gene: TRBV18
abundance: .
j_gene: TRBJ1-1
d_gene: .

CDR3aa: CASTVGSQGYGYTF
CDR3nt: TGTGCCAGTACGGTCGGGTCCCAGGGGTATGGCTACACCTTC
v_gene: TRBV19
abundance: once
j_gene: TRBJ1-2
d_gene: .